This TCR beta chain was sequenced in a study of T cell responses to AZD1222 COVID-19 vaccine. This clone was observed a handful of times. Its target is unknown. Some clones are missing from TCRdb's copy, which holds only in-frame ones; the method was immunoSEQ multiplex PCR. Seen here are 85,000 or so clones, more than 80% observed once, and the top ten hold over 5.5%. Overall study findings and caveats: The reported proportion of spike-specific TCRs targeting unmutated variant regions was nearly half. Seropositive status at baseline applied to only five to seven AZD1222 recipients.

Germline CDR1 is MDHEN and CDR2 is SYDVKM. The CDR3 contains 14 residues. Trimming left V 2 bases short and J 3 bases short, with 11 bases between. Here the sequenced sample was peripheral blood, taken on day 0 of AZD1222 vaccination. V and J are TRBV28 and TRBJ2-7; D gene uncertain. The sequence was collected from an adult in good health. CDR3 protein: CASSLHPAIYEQYF. The CDR3 DNA is TGTGCCAGCAGTTTACACCCAGCCATCTACGAGCAGTACTTC.